Here is one T cell receptor (beta chain) with its context. Its antigen is undetermined. V gave up 11 bases and J gave up 11 bases, with 20 bases separating them. The CDR3 is 12 residues long. CDR1 and CDR2 (germline): MDHEN, SYDVKM. With 60 Vbeta and 13 Jbeta primers, the PCR was carried out. Method: immunoSEQ multiplex PCR; TCRdb's copy keeps in-frame clones and lacks some. Among some 110,000 clones listed, about four fifths were seen once. These data come from a study of cytomegalovirus exposure and HLA in healthy donors. Study-level points and caveats: A list of roughly 180 TCR beta chains associated with cytomegalovirus was given. Later analysis showed most CMV-associated TCR beta chains appearing HLA-restricted.

Material: PBMCs. The gene calls are TRBV28 and TRBJ2-3; tentative D call: TRBD2 (7 bases). This receptor was obtained from a woman between 45 and 65 years old in good health and CMV-seropositive. DNA for the CDR3: TGTGCCGGGGGGGGCAGCCCTTTCGGGCAGTATTTT. As protein: CAGGGSPFGQYF.